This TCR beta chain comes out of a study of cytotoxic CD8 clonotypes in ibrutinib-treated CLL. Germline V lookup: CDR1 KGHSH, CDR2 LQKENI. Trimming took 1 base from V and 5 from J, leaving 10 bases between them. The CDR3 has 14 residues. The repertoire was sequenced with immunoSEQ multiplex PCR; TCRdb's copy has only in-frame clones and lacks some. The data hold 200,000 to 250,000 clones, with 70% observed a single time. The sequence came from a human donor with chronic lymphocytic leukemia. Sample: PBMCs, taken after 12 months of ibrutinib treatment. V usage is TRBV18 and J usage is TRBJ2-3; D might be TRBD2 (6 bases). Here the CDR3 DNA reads TGTGCCAGCTCACCACGGTGGGAGGTAGATACGCAGTATTTT. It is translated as CASSPRWEVDTQYF.